This T cell receptor beta chain originates from a study of beta chain features in type 1 diabetes. Since all of the isolated RNA was reverse transcribed, expressed TCRB transcripts were what got sequenced. The repertoire was sequenced with immunoSEQ multiplex PCR; TCRdb's copy has only in-frame clones and lacks some. Here the sample spans about 700,000 clones, about an eighth being singletons. Germline V gene lookup returns CDR1 SGHRS and CDR2 YFSETQ. V was clipped by 4 bases and J by 2 bases, with 9 bases between them. This CDR3 spans 14 amino acids. Regarding the study as a whole: People with Type 1 diabetes carried modestly yet significantly shorter TCRB CDR3s in all four CD4+ subsets. More deletions and fewer insertions at VDJ junctions were found in patients with type 1 diabetes.

Based on CD45RO/CCR7/CD25/CD127/CD95/CD27, CD4+ regulatory, stem cell-like memory, naive and central memory cells were sorted. Details on this clone: The antigen is unknown.

This clonotype was obtained from a young man with type 1 diabetes. Sample: naive CD4+ T cells from blood. The chain uses TRBV5-1 and TRBJ2-2; either TRBD1 or TRBD2 may supply D (5 bases each). As DNA, the CDR3 is TGCGCCAGCAGCGTCCGGGGCAACACCGGGGAGCTGTTTTTT. It is translated as CASSVRGNTGELFF.